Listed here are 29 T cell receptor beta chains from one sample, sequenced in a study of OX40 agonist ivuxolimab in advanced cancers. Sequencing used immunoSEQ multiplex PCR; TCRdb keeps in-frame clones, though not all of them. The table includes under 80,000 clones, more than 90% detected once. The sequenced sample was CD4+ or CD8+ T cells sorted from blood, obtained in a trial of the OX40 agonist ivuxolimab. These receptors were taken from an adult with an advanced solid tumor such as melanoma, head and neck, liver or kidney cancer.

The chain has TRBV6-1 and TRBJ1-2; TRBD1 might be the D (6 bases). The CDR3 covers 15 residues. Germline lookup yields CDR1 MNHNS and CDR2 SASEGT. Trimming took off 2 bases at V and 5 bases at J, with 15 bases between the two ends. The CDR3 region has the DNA TGTGCCAGCAGTGAACTTACCTCGGGGGCATATGGCTACACCTTC. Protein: CASSELTSGAYGYTF.

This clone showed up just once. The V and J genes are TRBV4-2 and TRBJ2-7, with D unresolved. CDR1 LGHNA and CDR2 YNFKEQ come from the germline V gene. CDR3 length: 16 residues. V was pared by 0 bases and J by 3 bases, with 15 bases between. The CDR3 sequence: CASSQDTHLSGYEQYF. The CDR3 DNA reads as TGTGCCAGCAGCCAAGATACCCACCTCTCGGGCTACGAGCAGTACTTC.

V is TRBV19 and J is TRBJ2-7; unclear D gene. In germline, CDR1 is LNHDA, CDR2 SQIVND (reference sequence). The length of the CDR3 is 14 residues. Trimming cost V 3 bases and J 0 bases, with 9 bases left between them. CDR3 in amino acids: CASSIVGVSYEQYF. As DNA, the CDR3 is TGTGCCAGTAGTATCGTTGGGGTCTCCTACGAGCAGTACTTC.

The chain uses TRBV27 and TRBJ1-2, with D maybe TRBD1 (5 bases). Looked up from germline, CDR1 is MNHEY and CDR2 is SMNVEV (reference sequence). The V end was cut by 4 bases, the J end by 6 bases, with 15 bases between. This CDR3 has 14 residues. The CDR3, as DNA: TGTGCCAGCAGTTCTCTCCCGGGGGGAGATGGCTACACCTTC. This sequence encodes CASSSLPGGDGYTF.

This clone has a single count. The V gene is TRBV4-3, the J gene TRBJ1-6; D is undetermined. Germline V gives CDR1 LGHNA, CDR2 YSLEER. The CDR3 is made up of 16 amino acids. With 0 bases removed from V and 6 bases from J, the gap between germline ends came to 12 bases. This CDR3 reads CASSQDPGYLNSPLHF. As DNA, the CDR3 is TGCGCCAGCAGCCAAGACCCCGGATACCTTAATTCACCCCTCCACTTT.

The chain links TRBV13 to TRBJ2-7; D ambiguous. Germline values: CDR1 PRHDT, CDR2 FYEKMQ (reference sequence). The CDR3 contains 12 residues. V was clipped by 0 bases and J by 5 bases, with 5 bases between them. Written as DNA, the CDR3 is TGTGCCAGCAGCTTAGGGTCCCACGAGCAGTACTTC. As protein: CASSLGSHEQYF.

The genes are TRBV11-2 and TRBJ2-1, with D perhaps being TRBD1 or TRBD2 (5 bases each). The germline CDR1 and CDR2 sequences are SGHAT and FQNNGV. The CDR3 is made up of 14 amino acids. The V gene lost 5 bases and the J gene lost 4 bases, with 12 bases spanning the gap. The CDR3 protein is CASSPGPFYNEQFF. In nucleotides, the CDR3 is TGTGCCAGCAGCCCGGGACCGTTTTACAATGAGCAGTTCTTC.

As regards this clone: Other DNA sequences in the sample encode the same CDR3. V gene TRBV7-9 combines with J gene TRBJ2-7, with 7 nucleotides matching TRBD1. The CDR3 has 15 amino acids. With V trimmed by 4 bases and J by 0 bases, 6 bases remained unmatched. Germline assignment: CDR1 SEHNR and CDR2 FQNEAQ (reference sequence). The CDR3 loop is CASSSGQVSSYEQYF. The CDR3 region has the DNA TGTGCCAGCAGCTCCGGACAGGTTTCCTCCTACGAGCAGTACTTC.

DNA of the CDR3: TGTGCCAGCAGCCAAGATCGGAGCGGGCTATACTACGAGCAGTACTTC. It specifies CASSQDRSGLYYEQYF. This chain connects TRBV14 to TRBJ2-7; a possible D gene is TRBD2 (6 bases). Deletions cut 0 bases from V and 3 bases from J, with 15 bases between. Looked up from germline, CDR1 is SGHDN and CDR2 is FVKESK. The CDR3 is made up of 16 amino acids.

Written as DNA, the CDR3 is TGTGCCAGCAGCTTAGCACAAAACTATGGCTACACCTTC. Residues: CASSLAQNYGYTF. The chain has TRBV7-8 and TRBJ1-2, with D hard to call. Trimming cost V 0 bases and J 2 bases, with 4 bases left between them. Germline loops: CDR1 SGHVS, CDR2 FQNEAQ. This CDR3 is built from 13 residues.

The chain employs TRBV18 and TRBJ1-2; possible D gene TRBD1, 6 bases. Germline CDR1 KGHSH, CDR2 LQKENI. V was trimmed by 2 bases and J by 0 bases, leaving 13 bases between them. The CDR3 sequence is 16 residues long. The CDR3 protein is CASSPSTGRANYGYTF. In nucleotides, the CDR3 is TGTGCCAGCTCACCATCCACAGGGCGGGCTAACTATGGCTACACCTTC.

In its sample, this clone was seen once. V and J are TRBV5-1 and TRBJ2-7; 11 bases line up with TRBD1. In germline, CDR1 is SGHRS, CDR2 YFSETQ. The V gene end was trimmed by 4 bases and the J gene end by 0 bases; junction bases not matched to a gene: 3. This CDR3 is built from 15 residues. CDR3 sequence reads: CASSIGTGGSYEQYF. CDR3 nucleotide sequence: TGCGCCAGCAGCATTGGGACAGGGGGCTCCTACGAGCAGTACTTC.

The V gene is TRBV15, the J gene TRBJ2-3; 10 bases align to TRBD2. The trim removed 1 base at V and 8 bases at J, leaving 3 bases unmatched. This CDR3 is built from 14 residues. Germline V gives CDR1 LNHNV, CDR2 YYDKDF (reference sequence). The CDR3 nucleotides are TGTGCCACCAGCAGAGCACTAGCGGGGTTTACGCAGTATTTT. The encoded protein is CATSRALAGFTQYF.

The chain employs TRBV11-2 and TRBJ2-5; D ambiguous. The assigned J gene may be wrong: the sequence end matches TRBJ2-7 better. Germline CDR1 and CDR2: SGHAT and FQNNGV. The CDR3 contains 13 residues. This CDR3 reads CASSFGRTYEQYF. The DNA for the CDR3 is TGTGCCAGCAGCTTCGGGCGAACCTACGAGCAGTACTTC.

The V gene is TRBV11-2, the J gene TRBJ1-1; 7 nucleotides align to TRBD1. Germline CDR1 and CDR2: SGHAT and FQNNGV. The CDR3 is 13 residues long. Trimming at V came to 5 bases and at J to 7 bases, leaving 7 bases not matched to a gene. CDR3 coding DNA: TGTGCCAGCAGCCCGGGACAGTCCTATGAAGCTTTCTTT. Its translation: CASSPGQSYEAFF.

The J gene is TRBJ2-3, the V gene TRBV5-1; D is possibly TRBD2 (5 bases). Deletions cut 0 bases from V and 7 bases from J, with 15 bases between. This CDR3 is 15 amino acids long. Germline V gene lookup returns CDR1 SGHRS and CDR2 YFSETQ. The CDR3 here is CASSLEEGLLYTQYF. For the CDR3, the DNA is TGCGCCAGCAGCTTGGAAGAGGGTTTATTATATACGCAGTATTTT.

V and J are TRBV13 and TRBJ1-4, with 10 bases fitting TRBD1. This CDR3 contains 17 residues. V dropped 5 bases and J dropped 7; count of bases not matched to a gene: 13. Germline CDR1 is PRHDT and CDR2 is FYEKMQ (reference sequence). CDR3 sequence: CASSETGQGNRGEKLFF. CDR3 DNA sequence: TGTGCCAGCAGCGAAACGGGACAGGGGAACCGTGGTGAAAAACTGTTTTTT.

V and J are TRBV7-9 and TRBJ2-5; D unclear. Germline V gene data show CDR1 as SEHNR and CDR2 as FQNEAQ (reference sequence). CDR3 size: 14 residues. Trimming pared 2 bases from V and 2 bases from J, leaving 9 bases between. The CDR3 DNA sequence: TGTGCCAGCAGCTTATTACTGGGACAAGAGACCCAGTACTTC. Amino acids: CASSLLLGQETQYF.

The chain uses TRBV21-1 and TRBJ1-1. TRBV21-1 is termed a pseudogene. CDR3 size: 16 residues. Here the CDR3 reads CASSKECAPSGTEAFF. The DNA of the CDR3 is TGTGCCAGCAGCAAAGAATGTGCGCCGTCCGGGACTGAAGCTTTCTTT.

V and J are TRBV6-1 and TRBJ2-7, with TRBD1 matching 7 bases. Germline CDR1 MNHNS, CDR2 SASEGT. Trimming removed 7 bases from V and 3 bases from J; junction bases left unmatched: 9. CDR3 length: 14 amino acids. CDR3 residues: CASTPGQTFYEQYF. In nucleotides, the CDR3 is TGTGCCAGCACGCCGGGACAGACTTTCTACGAGCAGTACTTC.

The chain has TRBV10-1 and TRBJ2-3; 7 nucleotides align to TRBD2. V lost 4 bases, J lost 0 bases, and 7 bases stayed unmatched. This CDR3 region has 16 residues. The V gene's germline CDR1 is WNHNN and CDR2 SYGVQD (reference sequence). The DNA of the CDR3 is TGCGCCAGCAGTGGGGGCTCGGGGGGTAGCACAGATACGCAGTATTTT. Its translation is CASSGGSGGSTDTQYF.

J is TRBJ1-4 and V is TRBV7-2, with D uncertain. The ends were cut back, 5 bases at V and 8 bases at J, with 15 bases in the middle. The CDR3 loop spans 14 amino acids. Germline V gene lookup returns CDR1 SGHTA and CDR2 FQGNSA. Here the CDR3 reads CASSPAPLFEKLFF. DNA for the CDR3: TGTGCCAGCAGCCCAGCTCCTCTTTTCGAAAAACTGTTTTTT.

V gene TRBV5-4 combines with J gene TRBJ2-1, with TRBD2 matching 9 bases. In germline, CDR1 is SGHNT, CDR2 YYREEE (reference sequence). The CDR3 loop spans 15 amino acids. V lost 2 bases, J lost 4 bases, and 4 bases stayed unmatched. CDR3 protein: CASSFLAGEYNEQFF. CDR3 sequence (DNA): TGTGCCAGCAGCTTTTTAGCGGGGGAGTACAATGAGCAGTTCTTC.

Here the CDR3 reads CASSDSGGPTDTQYF. In DNA, the CDR3 is TGTGCCAGCAGCGATAGCGGGGGGCCCACAGATACGCAGTATTTT. The chain couples TRBV9 to TRBJ2-3; TRBD2 aligns across 10 bases. Germline V CDR1 and CDR2: SGDLS, YYNGEE. The CDR3 sequence is 15 residues long. V trimming: 3 bases; J trimming: 2 bases; junction bases outside the gene matches: 3.

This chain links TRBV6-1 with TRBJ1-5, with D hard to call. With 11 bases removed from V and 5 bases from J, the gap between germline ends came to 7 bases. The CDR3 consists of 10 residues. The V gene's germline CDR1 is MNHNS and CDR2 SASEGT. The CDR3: CAGAYQPQHF. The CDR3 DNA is TGTGCCGGCGCCTATCAGCCCCAGCATTTT.

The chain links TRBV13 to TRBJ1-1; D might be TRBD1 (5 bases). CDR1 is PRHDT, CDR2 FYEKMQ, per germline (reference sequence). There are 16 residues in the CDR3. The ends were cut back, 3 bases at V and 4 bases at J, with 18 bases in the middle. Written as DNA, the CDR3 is TGTGCCAGCAGCTTCCGGTTGATCAGGGATGGCACTGAAGCTTTCTTT. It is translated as CASSFRLIRDGTEAFF.

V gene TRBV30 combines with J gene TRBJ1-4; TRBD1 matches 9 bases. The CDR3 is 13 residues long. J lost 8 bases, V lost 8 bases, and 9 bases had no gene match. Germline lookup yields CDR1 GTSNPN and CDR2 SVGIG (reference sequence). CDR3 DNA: TGTGCCAGCGCCGGACAGGGGCACGAAAAACTGTTTTTT. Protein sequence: CASAGQGHEKLFF.

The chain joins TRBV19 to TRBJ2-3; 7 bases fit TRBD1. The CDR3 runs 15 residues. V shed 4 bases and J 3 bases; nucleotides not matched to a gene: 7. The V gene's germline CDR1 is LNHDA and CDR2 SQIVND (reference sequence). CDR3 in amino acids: CASSTTGLGTDTQYF. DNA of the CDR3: TGTGCCAGTAGTACGACAGGGTTAGGGACAGATACGCAGTATTTT.

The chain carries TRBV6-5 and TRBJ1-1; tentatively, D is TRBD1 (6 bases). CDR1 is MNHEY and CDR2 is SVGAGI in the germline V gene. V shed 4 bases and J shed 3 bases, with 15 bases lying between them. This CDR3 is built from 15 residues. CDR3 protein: CASSFSLGADTEAFF. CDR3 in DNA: TGTGCCAGCAGTTTTAGCTTGGGGGCGGACACTGAAGCTTTCTTT.